The source of this TCR beta chain is a study of CD8+CD57+ T cells in acquired aplastic anemia. Study overall: Mean DNA quantity obtained from sorted CD4+ and CD8+ cells was about 3.5 ug. Study-wide results and caveats: Patients and controls were found to share around 30 CD8+ CDR3 sequences.

Sequenced patients had shown CD8+CD57+ cell expansion by flow cytometry. The patients all had a severe acquired aplastic anemia diagnosis. Patient blood was sampled before any therapy had been received. Notes on this clonotype: Its antigen remains unidentified.

The study profiled TCR beta VDJ and CDR3 using genomic DNA as template. TCRdb recomputed calls from the reads with MiXCR, one row per CDR3 protein. This sample carries about 180,000 distinct CDR3 sequences, around 63% of them seen once, and the ten largest clones take under 55%. Per the germline V gene, CDR1 is SGHNT and CDR2 is YYREEE (reference sequence). There are 15 residues in the CDR3. V lost 4 bases and J lost 8; bases outside the gene matches: 11. The chain joins TRBV5-4 to TRBJ2-1; 8 positions agree with TRBD1. The sequence was obtained from a human donor with aplastic anemia. The sequencing input was sorted CD4+, CD8+, or CD8+CD57+ T cells (not recorded which) from PBMCs. CDR3 region: CASSQNPGGLDEQFF. The CDR3, as DNA: TGTGCCAGCAGCCAAAACCCAGGGGGCTTGGATGAGCAGTTCTTC. The variable domain in full, completed from reference TRBV5-4 and TRBJ2-1, reads ETGVTQSPTHLIKTRGQQVTLRCSSQSGHNTVSWYQQALGQGPQFIFQYYREEENGRGNFPPRFSGLQFPNYSSELNVNALELDDSALYLCASSQNPGGLDEQFFGPGTRLTVL.